Below are 25 T cell receptor beta chains sequenced from a single sample in a study of identical twins. TCRdb itself ran the 5' RACE reads through MiXCR, one entry per CDR3 protein. The sample carries roughly 230,000 distinct CDR3 sequences, about 8.3% recorded once. This same sample was also taken into another study, of yellow fever vaccine responses in identical twins.

Sequenced sample: CD8+ T cells sorted from blood. These receptors were taken from a woman aged 18-35 years in good health.

In its sample, this clonotype was seen many times. This chain connects TRBV5-6 to TRBJ2-7; D gene ambiguous. Between the trimmed V and J ends, which lost 0 bases and 0 bases, there was a span of 7 bases. Germline assignment: CDR1 SGHDT and CDR2 YYEEEE. The CDR3 runs to 14 residues. Here the CDR3 reads CASSLGTDSYEQYF. The CDR3 nucleotides read TGTGCCAGCAGCTTGGGGACGGACTCCTACGAGCAGTACTTC.

This clonotype was recorded at least ten times. The J gene is TRBJ1-2, the V gene TRBV20-1; D unclear. From germline, CDR1 is DFQATT and CDR2 SNEGSKA (reference sequence). Deletions cut 2 bases from V and 2 bases from J, with 9 bases between. This CDR3 contains 13 residues. CDR3 region: CSARSLGNYGYTF. As DNA, the CDR3 is TGCAGTGCTAGATCGCTAGGGAACTATGGCTACACCTTC.

This clonotype was detected a few times. The gene calls are TRBV5-1 and TRBJ2-1, with 9 bases matching TRBD2. CDR3 length: 15 amino acids. J was trimmed by 5 bases and V by 4 bases; bases with no gene match: 7. CDR1 is SGHRS, CDR2 YFSETQ, per germline. This chain's CDR3 is CASSPSGNRDNEQFF. The CDR3 nucleotides read TGCGCCAGCAGCCCTAGCGGGAATCGAGACAATGAGCAGTTCTTC.

The V call is TRBV7-2, the J call TRBJ2-5, with 7 bases lining up with TRBD2. The CDR3 is 18 residues long. Germline lookup yields CDR1 SGHTA and CDR2 FQGNSA. V trimming: 5 bases; J trimming: 0 bases; junction bases outside the gene matches: 15. The CDR3 reads CASSPRLGGGGDQETQYF. The CDR3 bases are TGTGCCAGCAGCCCCCGATTGGGCGGGGGAGGGGACCAAGAGACCCAGTACTTC.

The CDR3 loop is CASSPGDRGSGANVLTF. The CDR3, as DNA: TGCGCCAGCAGCCCAGGGGACAGGGGAAGTGGGGCCAACGTCCTGACTTTC. V usage is TRBV4-3 and J usage is TRBJ2-6; TRBD1 matches at 10 bases. The CDR3 runs 17 residues. The germline V gene has CDR1 LGHNA and CDR2 YSLEER. After removal of 4 bases from V and 3 bases from J, the junction contained 6 bases not matched to a gene.

Here the CDR3 DNA reads TGTGCCAGCAGAGGGACAGGGGGAGATACGCAGTATTTT. This encodes CASRGTGGDTQYF. The rearrangement links TRBV6-1 to TRBJ2-3; 11 nucleotides align to TRBD1. V gave up 6 bases and J gave up 5 bases; unmatched junction bases: 1. This CDR3 is built from 13 residues. Germline lookup yields CDR1 MNHNS and CDR2 SASEGT.

Details on this clonotype: One end of the junction varies from germline; a read error may be responsible. The rearrangement joins TRBV15 to TRBJ1-5, with 9 bases that match TRBD1. Per germline, CDR1 LNHNV and CDR2 YYDKDF (reference sequence). The length of the CDR3 is 15 residues. CDR3 in DNA: TGTGCCGCCAGCAGAGTAGGGGACAGGGATCAGCCCCAGCATTTT. Translation: CAASRVGDRDQPQHF.

This clonotype was seen only a few times. The CDR3 here is CASSSRLAGGPRPTYEQYF. As DNA, the CDR3 is TGTGCCAGCAGCTCTCGACTAGCGGGGGGACCAAGGCCAACCTACGAGCAGTACTTC. The chain links TRBV6-2 or TRBV6-3 to TRBJ2-7; TRBD2 agrees at 13 bases. The germline CDR1 and CDR2 sequences are MNHEY and SVGEGT. The V segment lost 6 bases and the J segment 2 bases; nucleotides outside the gene matches: 16. This CDR3 has 19 amino acids.

This clonotype was detected only a few times. The chain is built from TRBV12-3 or TRBV12-4 and TRBJ2-1; possibly TRBD2 for D (6 bases). Trimming pared 5 bases from V and 10 bases from J, leaving 15 bases between. The CDR3 contains 13 residues. CDR3 region: CASSPPLLAEQFF. The CDR3 region has the DNA TGTGCCAGCAGTCCACCGCTACTAGCAGAGCAGTTCTTC.

The table lists this clonotype with a few counts. The genes are TRBV7-9 and TRBJ1-4; the match to TRBD1 covers 9 bases. Germline trimming cut 5 bases from V and 7 bases from J; bases unmatched to any gene: 8. In germline, CDR1 is SEHNR, CDR2 FQNEAQ (reference sequence). The CDR3 is 15 residues long. The DNA for the CDR3 is TGTGCCAGCAGCCCAACAGGGGGCGCGAGTGAAAAACTGTTTTTT. It translates to CASSPTGGASEKLFF.

The V gene is TRBV27, the J gene TRBJ2-7; no clear D gene. CDR3 length: 13 amino acids. Between the trimmed V and J ends, which lost 6 bases and 0 bases, there was a span of 9 bases. Germline V gene sequence: CDR1 MNHEY, CDR2 SMNVEV (reference sequence). This chain's CDR3 is CASRNPSSYEQYF. The CDR3 DNA reads TGTGCCAGCAGAAACCCGTCCTCCTACGAGCAGTACTTC.

This clonotype occurred many times. The rearrangement uses TRBV28 and TRBJ2-5; D not certain. CDR3 length: 15 amino acids. The V gene's germline CDR1 is MDHEN and CDR2 SYDVKM. Trimming pared 2 bases from V and 3 bases from J, leaving 13 bases between. The CDR3 loop is CASSLRNTLKETQYF. CDR3 nucleotide sequence: TGTGCCAGCAGTTTAAGGAACACATTAAAAGAGACCCAGTACTTC.

This sequence joins TRBV15 and TRBJ1-5, with D uncertain. The germline CDR1 and CDR2 sequences are LNHNV and YYDKDF (reference sequence). Trimming removed 3 bases from V and 3 bases from J, with 15 bases in between. The CDR3 is 16 amino acids. CDR3 coding DNA: TGTGCCACCAGCAGGGGTAGGGCAGGCAACAATCAGCCCCAGCATTTT. As protein: CATSRGRAGNNQPQHF.

The gene calls are TRBV3-1 and TRBJ1-1; 8 positions match TRBD1. Losses at the gene ends were 0 bases for V and 5 bases for J; bases not matched to a gene: 5. This CDR3 is built from 15 residues. In germline, CDR1 is LGHDT, CDR2 YNNKEL (reference sequence). The CDR3 loop reads CASSQEAGGETEAFF. The CDR3 DNA is TGTGCCAGCAGCCAAGAGGCAGGGGGCGAAACTGAAGCTTTCTTT.

This rearrangement joins TRBV7-9 to TRBJ2-5; D is perhaps TRBD2 (5 bases). Deletions cut 5 bases from V and 5 bases from J, with 15 bases between. Germline CDR1 reads SEHNR; CDR2 reads FQNEAQ (reference sequence). The CDR3 loop spans 14 amino acids. The CDR3 nucleotides read TGTGCCAGCAGCGGGAGCATGGACGGGGAGACCCAGTACTTC. Its translation: CASSGSMDGETQYF.

The V call is TRBV9, the J call TRBJ2-7; no definite D call. The CDR3 totals 15 residues. V lost 2 bases and J lost 4, with 16 bases in between. Germline assignment: CDR1 SGDLS and CDR2 YYNGEE. CDR3 DNA sequence: TGTGCCAGCAGCGTGTCCGCCCTTGGGAAGTACGAGCAGTACTTC. It codes for CASSVSALGKYEQYF. Supplemented by reference TRBV9 and TRBJ2-7, the full variable domain reads DSGVTQTPKHLITATGQRVTLRCSPRSGDLSVYWYQQSLDQGLQFLIQYYNGEERAKGNILERFSAQQFPDLHSELNLSSLELGDSALYFCASSVSALGKYEQYFGPGTRLTVT.

The V gene is TRBV6-5, the J gene TRBJ2-3; tentatively, D is TRBD1 (5 bases). The length of the CDR3 is 15 residues. Germline CDR1 is MNHEY and CDR2 is SVGAGI. V lost 2 bases and J lost 1, with 10 bases in between. CDR3 sequence (DNA): TGTGCCAGCAGTTACCTACAGGTCGGCACAGATACGCAGTATTTT. Translation: CASSYLQVGTDTQYF.

The V gene is TRBV30, the J gene TRBJ2-1; D not certain. This CDR3 has 11 amino acids. Germline V gene lookup returns CDR1 GTSNPN and CDR2 SVGIG (reference sequence). The V end was cut by 0 bases, the J end by 15 bases, with 12 bases between. For the CDR3, the DNA is TGTGCCTGGAGTGTACCCCAAGAAGCGTTCTTC. This gives the protein CAWSVPQEAFF.

V usage is TRBV11-1 and J usage is TRBJ1-1; no clear D gene. Trimming left V 6 bases short and J 0 bases short, with 14 bases between. The V gene's germline CDR1 is SGHAT and CDR2 FQDESV (reference sequence). This CDR3 has 15 residues. Here the CDR3 DNA reads TGTGCCAGCAGTTCTTTTCGGGATCTGAACACTGAAGCTTTCTTT. Translated, it gives CASSSFRDLNTEAFF. Full variable domain (missing parts from reference TRBV11-1 and TRBJ1-1): EAEVAQSPRYKITEKSQAVAFWCDPISGHATLYWYRQILGQGPELLVQFQDESVVDDSQLPKDRFSAERLKGVDSTLKIQPAELGDSAMYLCASSSFRDLNTEAFFGQGTRLTVV.

The rearrangement links TRBV27 to TRBJ1-5; TRBD1 matches 10 bases. V lost 3 bases to trimming and J lost 6 bases; unmatched junction nucleotides: 5. The germline CDR1 and CDR2 sequences are MNHEY and SMNVEV (reference sequence). This CDR3 is 15 amino acids long. CDR3 DNA sequence: TGTGCCAGCAGTTTGACAGGGGGCGAAGGTCAGCCCCAGCATTTT. Translating gives CASSLTGGEGQPQHF.

This clonotype was counted a single time. V and J are TRBV18 and TRBJ2-7, with TRBD1 identical over 12 bases. Trimming took 6 bases from V and 6 from J; bases not matched to a gene: 6. This CDR3 has 14 residues. Germline values: CDR1 KGHSH, CDR2 LQKENI. CDR3 nucleotides: TGTGCCAGCTCCCCCGGGACAGGGGGCGTCGAGCAGTACTTC. This translates into CASSPGTGGVEQYF.

The chain uses TRBV27 and TRBJ2-1; no firm D call. Per germline, CDR1 MNHEY and CDR2 SMNVEV (reference sequence). This CDR3 has 12 residues. Trimming removed 5 bases at V and 9 bases at J, with 11 bases between. The CDR3 sequence is CASSNGLGEQFF. For the CDR3, the DNA is TGTGCCAGCAGTAACGGGTTAGGTGAGCAGTTCTTC.

In its sample, this clonotype was seen many times. The chain recombines TRBV5-1 with TRBJ1-1; tentatively, D is TRBD1 (5 bases). Trimming shortened V by 4 bases and J by 5 bases, and 21 bases separated the two germline ends. CDR3 length: 16 amino acids. Germline CDR1 and CDR2: SGHRS and YFSETQ. The CDR3, as DNA: TGCGCCAGCAGCCCCACCGGGGGAGAATTGGGGACTGAAGCTTTCTTT. It translates to CASSPTGGELGTEAFF.

This clonotype has ten or more counts. V gene TRBV7-8 combines with J gene TRBJ2-4, with D unresolved. CDR3 length: 14 amino acids. Germline V gene lookup returns CDR1 SGHVS and CDR2 FQNEAQ. V dropped 2 bases and J dropped 8 bases, with 13 bases sitting between them. The CDR3 sequence is CASSLTPRQHIQYF. DNA for the CDR3: TGTGCCAGCAGCTTAACCCCAAGACAACACATTCAGTACTTC.

This clonotype has a handful of counts. The gene calls are TRBV20-1 and TRBJ2-5; possible D gene TRBD2, 6 bases. The V gene lost 1 base and the J gene lost 4 bases, with 19 bases spanning the gap. This CDR3 is built from 16 residues. CDR1 is DFQATT, CDR2 SNEGSKA, per germline (reference sequence). CDR3 sequence: CSARVEGGNGPETQYF. Here the CDR3 DNA reads TGCAGTGCTAGAGTGGAGGGTGGTAACGGGCCAGAGACCCAGTACTTC.